The present TCR beta chain was sequenced within a study of T cell responses to AZD1222 COVID-19 vaccine (dated by TCRdb to the early 2020s). Some background on the complete study: AZD1222 recipients whose second dose came at about 4 weeks and those whose second dose came at about 12 weeks were combined into one group, since spike-specific TCR depth and breadth did not differ between the two schedules. A total of 233 trial participants underwent TCR sequencing, of whom 207 had received two doses of AZD1222 and some 25 had received two doses of the MenACWY control vaccine. Trial participants were enrolled into age subgroups of 18-55, 56-69 and 70-plus years, which contained about 160, 30 and 59 TCR-sequenced participants, respectively. What the research found in general, with its limitations: A significant rise in spike-specific TCR breadth and depth was observed after two AZD1222 doses relative to day 0 and relative to MenACWY recipients. Participants were mostly white British, with more females than males. The authors suggested clonal diversity may have been underestimated. Reportedly, close to half of the unique spike-specific TCRs recognized epitopes lying outside the regions that are mutated in the B.1.351 and B.1.1.7 variants. In the small 56-69-year group, the increase in depth fell short of significance, most likely because of low power. The vaccine-associated CD4 TCRs covered the entire spike protein, and the dominant responses fell in regions 160-218 and 743-854. Only five to seven AZD1222 recipients were SARS-CoV-2 seropositive at baseline, limiting conclusions about previously exposed vaccinees. Because no day 14 peak-response samples were available, repertoires were characterized only after the peak T cell response.

The CDR3 regions of human TCRbeta chains were analyzed by immunosequencing. The published analysis was carried out like this. TCRs in the repertoires were matched against a reference library of SARS-CoV-2-specific TCRs that had been generated with the MIRA antigen-specificity platform. Breadth meant the fraction of unique TCRs that were SARS-CoV-2-associated, whereas depth meant the fraction of total T cells that were SARS-CoV-2-associated. Using the MIRA data, every spike-specific TCR was mapped to the spike region that the TCR reacted to and assigned to either a CD4 or a CD8 class. Log10-transformed breadth and depth values were compared by one-way ANOVA with Sidak's multiple comparisons tests. The table comes from immuneACCESS by way of TCRdb, which keeps in-frame sequences with V and J called. Part of the clones is missing from these tables; in studies checked, under half for an unresolved V gene and the rest for unknown reasons. V, J and clone size are those of that table, while D and trimming were read from the DNA. The sample table lists about 190,000 clones, approximately 90% of them with a count of one. Of the sample, over 0.75% is held by the ten largest clones.

Details on this clone: Its target antigen remains unknown. No base quality values were provided; no much bigger clone lies one nucleotide off.

Taken from cysteine to phenylalanine, the CDR3 has 15 residues. Just the 45-base CDR3 DNA is kept, in frame starting at base 1. V lost 4 bases and J lost 2 bases, and the count of bases not matched to a germline gene is 6. In the germline V gene, CDR1 corresponds to MNHEY and CDR2 to SVGAGI. The time point label, read with the paper, signifies: baseline before first vaccination. Vaccinee samples were obtained from the UK trials COV001 and COV002, which included a single-blind randomized controlled phase 2/3 trial of AZD1222 (ChAdOx1 nCoV-19) in healthy adults. For TCRbeta chain sequencing, PBMC samples from trial participants were taken at day 0 and at day 28 after the second dose.

This clonotype was sampled from an adult in good health. This specimen consisted of peripheral blood, obtained on day 0 of AZD1222 vaccination. The chain is encoded by TRBV6-5 joined to TRBJ2-3, with TRBD1 identical over 7 junction bases. The CDR3 sequence is CASSSQGDLTDTQYF. The sequenced DNA is TGTGCCAGCAGTTCCCAGGGGGACCTCACAGATACGCAGTATTTT.